The rows below give T cell receptor beta chains drawn from one sample of a study of glioma-infiltrating T cells after dendritic cell vaccination. Sequencing was performed with immunoSEQ multiplex PCR; in TCRdb, only in-frame clones are kept and a portion is missing. The sample holds approximately 99,000 clones; 80% are singletons and the top ten take 4.5% to 5.5%. This specimen was blood, taken after dendritic cell vaccination. Receptor source: a human donor with glioblastoma. Both conserved end residues are part of each CDR3. Fields, in order: CDR3 protein, CDR3 DNA, J gene, D gene, clone size, V gene. The D gene is left open where the match is weak. Rows give clone size only sometimes, using once, few, many, or a class for an expanded clone.

CDR3: CSASTGPTEAFF; DNA: TGCAGCGCCTCGACAGGGCCTACTGAAGCTTTCTTT; J: TRBJ1-1; D: TRBD1; size: once; V: TRBV29-1
CDR3: CASSPTGPGYSNQPQHF; DNA: TGTGCCAGCAGCCCGACAGGGCCGGGCTATAGCAATCAGCCCCAGCATTTT; J: TRBJ1-5; D: TRBD1; size: -; V: TRBV5-5
CDR3: CASSLQGARQPQHF; DNA: TGTGCCAGCAGCCTACAGGGGGCTAGGCAGCCCCAGCATTTT; J: TRBJ1-5; D: TRBD1; size: few; V: TRBV7-9
CDR3: CASSLLAGESFDTQYF; DNA: TGTGCCAGCAGCTTGCTAGCGGGAGAGAGTTTTGATACGCAGTATTTT; J: TRBJ2-3; D: TRBD2; size: -; V: TRBV7-3
CDR3: CASSFDPGLGTEAFF; DNA: TGCGCCAGCAGCTTCGATCCAGGGCTGGGCACTGAAGCTTTCTTT; J: TRBJ1-1; D: -; size: -; V: TRBV5-1
CDR3: CASSPSPRDYGYTF; DNA: TGTGCCAGCTCACCGAGTCCCAGGGACTATGGCTACACCTTC; J: TRBJ1-2; D: -; size: -; V: TRBV18
CDR3: CASSGPTAYYGYTF; DNA: TGTGCCAGCAGCGGACCGACAGCGTACTATGGCTACACCTTC; J: TRBJ1-2; D: -; size: -; V: TRBV9
CDR3: CASSIESGSSRRSYEQYF; DNA: TGTGCCAGTAGTATAGAATCAGGTTCCAGCCGGCGCTCCTACGAGCAGTACTTC; J: TRBJ2-7; D: -; size: -; V: TRBV19
CDR3: CASSQTATGDHVYEQYF; DNA: TGTGCCAGCAGCCAAACCGCGACAGGGGATCATGTGTACGAGCAGTACTTC; J: TRBJ2-7; D: TRBD1; size: -; V: TRBV7-8
CDR3: CASSHPNANEQYF; DNA: TGTGCCAGCAGCCACCCCAATGCTAACGAGCAGTACTTC; J: TRBJ2-7; D: -; size: once; V: TRBV28
CDR3: CASSPLGGNTEAFF; DNA: TGTGCCAGTAGTCCCCTAGGGGGGAACACTGAAGCTTTCTTT; J: TRBJ1-1; D: -; size: -; V: TRBV19
CDR3: CATKPTGNSYEQYF; DNA: TGTGCCACCAAACCTACAGGGAACTCCTACGAGCAGTACTTC; J: TRBJ2-7; D: -; size: -; V: TRBV19
CDR3: CASRTGLNTGELFF; DNA: TGCGCCAGCAGGACAGGGCTCAACACCGGGGAGCTGTTTTTT; J: TRBJ2-2; D: TRBD1; size: -; V: TRBV5-1
CDR3: CASRSQGSYEQYF; DNA: TGTGCCAGCAGATCACAGGGATCTTACGAGCAGTACTTC; J: TRBJ2-7; D: -; size: once; V: TRBV2
CDR3: CASCIAGGSYEQYF; DNA: TGTGCCAGCTGCATAGCGGGAGGGTCCTACGAGCAGTACTTC; J: TRBJ2-7; D: TRBD2; size: -; V: TRBV6-5
CDR3: CASSFSGVSYNEQFF; DNA: TGTGCCAGCAGCTTCTCGGGGGTCTCCTACAATGAGCAGTTCTTC; J: TRBJ2-1; D: -; size: -; V: TRBV7-9
CDR3: CASTEGRLGTDTQYF; DNA: TGTGCCAGCACCGAGGGGAGACTAGGAACAGATACGCAGTATTTT; J: TRBJ2-3; D: -; size: -; V: TRBV7-9
CDR3: CASSLIQGGTDTQYF; DNA: TGTGCCAGCAGTTTAATCCAGGGGGGAACAGATACGCAGTATTTT; J: TRBJ2-3; D: -; size: once; V: TRBV28
CDR3: CASDSANTEAFF; DNA: TGTGCCAGCGACTCTGCCAACACTGAAGCTTTCTTT; J: TRBJ1-1; D: -; size: few; V: TRBV2
CDR3: CASSLGRTNNYGYTF; DNA: TGCGCCAGCAGCTTGGGTAGAACCAATAACTATGGCTACACCTTC; J: TRBJ1-2; D: -; size: -; V: TRBV5-1
CDR3: CASSRSGATDTQYF; DNA: TGTGCCAGCAGCCGTAGCGGGGCCACAGATACGCAGTATTTT; J: TRBJ2-3; D: TRBD2; size: -; V: TRBV7-3
CDR3: CATSTGLMNTEAFF; DNA: TGTGCCACTTCGACAGGGCTAATGAACACTGAAGCTTTCTTT; J: TRBJ1-1; D: TRBD1; size: once; V: TRBV19